The 24 T cell receptor beta chains in this list originate from one sample, sequenced in a study (dated by TCRdb to 2014 to 2015). Cells that were CD4+CD25+CD127-/low were isolated as Tregs. Library preparation was by 5' RACE. TCRdb names Illumina MiSeq as the instrument used. TCRdb took the public reads, trimmed them with fastp at Q25, ran MiXCR for clone calling and kept in-frame beta chains. Identical CDR3 proteins give one entry, which carries the most common genes and DNA. Present in this sample are approximately 57,000 distinct CDR3 sequences, about 20% of which were seen just once. Of the sample, about 2.9% is held by the ten largest clones. Material for sequencing was tumor-infiltrating Tregs sorted from the breast tumor. All receptors come from a female donor with breast cancer.

This clonotype was seen ten or more times. The V call is TRBV7-8, the J call TRBJ2-2; 8 nucleotides match TRBD2. CDR3 length: 15 amino acids. Germline V CDR1 and CDR2: SGHVS, FQNEAQ. Trimming took 2 bases from V and 8 from J; bases not matched to a gene: 7. CDR3 in amino acids: CASSLQRELGGELFF. The CDR3 DNA follows: TGTGCCAGCAGCTTACAGCGGGAGCTGGGAGGGGAGCTGTTTTTT.

This chain uses TRBV20-1 with TRBJ1-6, with TRBD1 matching 7 bases. CDR1 is DFQATT, CDR2 SNEGSKA, per germline (reference sequence). V trimming: 1 base; J trimming: 6 bases; junction bases outside the gene matches: 9. This CDR3 is 16 amino acids long. CDR3 in amino acids: CSARAHLRDSNSPLHF. As DNA, the CDR3 is TGCAGTGCTAGAGCCCACCTCCGGGACAGTAATTCACCCCTCCACTTT.

V usage is TRBV15 and J usage is TRBJ1-6, with D possibly matching TRBD1 (5 bases). Germline lookup yields CDR1 LNHNV and CDR2 YYDKDF (reference sequence). Trimming took off 0 bases at V and 1 base at J, with 10 bases between the two ends. This CDR3 is 17 amino acids long. The CDR3 DNA reads TGTGCCACCAGCAGAGAGCCAGGGAGGTCCTATAATTCACCCCTCCACTTT. It codes for CATSREPGRSYNSPLHF.

Regarding this clonotype: Since no conserved phenylalanine or tryptophan closes the CDR3, a read error is the likely cause. The rearrangement uses TRBV27 and TRBJ2-4, with TRBD2 as a possible D gene (6 bases). Trimming left V 8 bases short and J 1 base short, with 9 bases between. From germline, CDR1 is MNHEY and CDR2 SMNVEV (reference sequence). The CDR3 sequence is 13 residues long. CDR3 nucleotides: TGTGCCAGCCCACTAGCCGCCAAAAACATTCAGTACGTC. Translation gives CASPLAAKNIQYV.

The gene calls are TRBV5-6 and TRBJ2-3, with a tentative D call TRBD2 (5 bases). The V and J ends lost 0 bases and 4 bases respectively, with 12 bases between them. The CDR3 runs to 15 residues. In germline, CDR1 is SGHDT, CDR2 YYEEEE. The CDR3 DNA reads as TGTGCCAGCAGCTTGGGTGCCCGGGGAGCAGATACGCAGTATTTT. Protein product: CASSLGARGADTQYF.

This clonotype was picked up a small number of times. V gene TRBV7-2 combines with J gene TRBJ2-5, with D possibly matching TRBD2 (6 bases). The CDR3 spans 15 residues. Trimming removed 4 bases from V and 7 bases from J, with 19 bases in between. CDR1 is SGHTA, CDR2 FQGNSA, per germline. This CDR3 reads CASSSPGVGRGTQYF. The CDR3 DNA reads TGTGCCAGCAGCTCGCCGGGGGTTGGGAGAGGGACCCAGTACTTC.

This clonotype was counted only a few times. This chain joins TRBV3-1 and TRBJ2-4; D gene unclear. The CDR3 has 13 amino acids. V dropped 6 bases and J dropped 3 bases, with 9 bases sitting between them. CDR1 and CDR2 from the germline V gene are LGHDT and YNNKEL (reference sequence). The CDR3 spells CASRGSRKNIQYF. In DNA form, the CDR3 reads TGTGCCAGCAGGGGGTCTCGCAAAAACATTCAGTACTTC.

Comments on this clonotype: Just one base apart from a much larger clone, this may be a read error. V gene TRBV25-1 combines with J gene TRBJ2-5, with 7 nucleotides matching TRBD2. The germline V gene encodes CDR1 MGHDK and CDR2 SYGVNS. The CDR3 is 15 amino acids. The CDR3 nucleotides read TGTGCCGGCAGTACCCAGACTAGCTCCCAAGAGACCCAGTACTTC. This translates into CAGSTQTSSQETQYF.

The gene calls are TRBV12-3 or TRBV12-4 and TRBJ2-5, with TRBD2 matching 9 bases. The CDR3 is made up of 14 amino acids. Germline trimming cut 7 bases from V and 1 base from J; bases unmatched to any gene: 4. CDR3 loop: CASTLAGSQETQYF. DNA of the CDR3: TGTGCCAGCACCCTAGCGGGATCCCAAGAGACCCAGTACTTC.

The gene calls are TRBV4-1 and TRBJ2-5; the D gene is possibly TRBD2 (6 bases). The germline V gene has CDR1 MGHRA and CDR2 YSYEKL. This CDR3 is 14 amino acids long. V was cut by 3 bases and J by 7 bases, with 15 bases left in between. CDR3 sequence: CASSHPGTCATQYF. The CDR3 nucleotides read TGCGCCAGCAGCCACCCCGGGACTTGTGCGACCCAGTACTTC.

This clonotype has a count of ten or more. The rearrangement joins TRBV2 to TRBJ1-3; D not resolved. Germline CDR1 is SNHLY and CDR2 is FYNNEI. The CDR3 loop spans 14 amino acids. Trimming pared 2 bases from V and 4 bases from J, leaving 9 bases between. The CDR3 loop reads CASSEPRAGNTIYF. CDR3 DNA: TGTGCCAGCAGTGAACCCCGGGCCGGAAACACCATATATTTT.

This clonotype was seen a handful of times. The gene calls are TRBV5-1 and TRBJ1-2; TRBD1 matches at 8 bases. J lost 3 bases, V lost 4 bases, and 11 bases had no gene match. The CDR3 covers 16 residues. The V gene's germline CDR1 is SGHRS and CDR2 YFSETQ. The CDR3 nucleotides are TGCGCCAGCAGCCCGTCGCAGACAGGGGCCCACTATGGCTACACCTTC. Translating gives CASSPSQTGAHYGYTF.

Many counts were recorded for this clonotype. The rearrangement uses TRBV12-3 or TRBV12-4 and TRBJ2-7, with D possibly TRBD1 on 5 matching bases. Trimming took 5 bases from V and 3 from J, leaving 11 bases between them. The CDR3 spans 13 residues. Here the CDR3 DNA reads TGTGCCAGCAGTCTACAGGTAAACTACGAGCAGTACTTC. This gives the protein CASSLQVNYEQYF.

With respect to this clonotype: A read error may produce the germline difference seen at one junction end. DNA of the CDR3: TGTACCAGCAGCTTAGGCTTGGTCGTTAGCTACACCTTC. It yields the protein CTSSLGLVVSYTF. This chain links TRBV7-9 with TRBJ1-2; no definite D call. The CDR3 covers 13 residues. CDR1 and CDR2 from the germline V gene are SEHNR and FQNEAQ (reference sequence).

This clonotype has more than one count but fewer than ten. The chain combines TRBV24-1 with TRBJ2-1, with D possibly TRBD1 on 6 matching bases. Germline V gives CDR1 KGHDR, CDR2 SFDVKD. Between the trimmed V and J ends, which lost 3 bases and 9 bases, there was a span of 17 bases. This CDR3 is 15 amino acids long. CDR3 region: CATSDPSSQGGEQFF. The CDR3, as DNA: TGTGCCACCAGTGATCCCTCCTCACAGGGTGGTGAGCAGTTCTTC.

Of note for this clonotype: Its ends do not fully match the called genes, so a read error is possible. The chain uses TRBV6-2 or TRBV6-3 and TRBJ2-3; D perhaps matches TRBD2 (6 bases). Germline CDR1 and CDR2: MNHEY and SVGEGT. This CDR3 region has 17 residues. CDR3 protein: CASSYRGSGLSTNTQYF. The CDR3 region has the DNA TGTGCCAGCAGTTACCGGGGTAGCGGACTAAGCACAAATACGCAGTATTTT.

This clonotype turned up a few times. The chain couples TRBV7-3 to TRBJ2-1; D gene ambiguous. V gave up 8 bases and J gave up 1 base, with 9 bases separating them. CDR3 length equals 13 residues. CDR1 SGHTA and CDR2 FQGTGA come from the germline V gene. DNA for the CDR3: TGTGCCAGCTCATTACAGTCCTACAATGAGCAGTTCTTC. This sequence encodes CASSLQSYNEQFF.

Concerning this clonotype: Just one base apart from a much larger clone, this may be a read error. The chain employs TRBV12-3 or TRBV12-4 and TRBJ2-1, with unresolved D. The CDR3 spans 17 residues. The DNA of the CDR3 is TGTGCCAGCAGTTTTGATGGCTGGCCCAACCTTAACAATGAGCAGTCCTTC. Residues: CASSFDGWPNLNNEQSF.

This clonotype was recorded once. The chain has TRBV12-5 and TRBJ2-3, with 10 bases lining up with TRBD2. From germline, CDR1 is LGHNT and CDR2 FRNRAP. CDR3 length equals 12 residues. The trim removed 3 bases at V and 15 bases at J, leaving 6 bases unmatched. The CDR3 sequence is CASGLAGGGLYF. The DNA for the CDR3 is TGTGCTAGTGGTTTAGCGGGAGGGGGCCTTTATTTT. Using reference TRBV12-5 and TRBJ2-3 for the parts outside the CDR3, the full variable domain is DARVTQTPRHKVTEMGQEVTMRCQPILGHNTVFWYRQTMMQGLELLAYFRNRAPLDDSGMPKDRFSAEMPDATLATLKIQPSEPRDSAVYFCASGLAGGGLYFGPGTRLTVL.

Worth noting for this clonotype: This may be a read error: a much more frequent sequence differs by one nucleotide. The genes are TRBV7-7 and TRBJ2-3; D not resolved. Germline V lookup: CDR1 SSHAT, CDR2 FNYEAQ (reference sequence). CDR3 length: 14 residues. The CDR3 region has the DNA TGTGCTAGCAGCTTAGCCGGAATCACAGCTACGCAGTATTTT. Translated, it gives CASSLAGITATQYF.

This clonotype has at least ten counts. The chain links TRBV2 to TRBJ2-3; D unclear. V lost 4 bases and J 1 base, leaving 3 bases between the germline ends. This CDR3 region has 12 residues. CDR1 SNHLY and CDR2 FYNNEI come from the germline V gene. The CDR3 loop is CASSVGTDTQYF. The DNA for the CDR3 is TGTGCCAGCAGTGTGGGCACAGATACGCAGTATTTT.

This clonotype appeared many times. The V gene is TRBV20-1, the J gene TRBJ2-5; no reliable D call. Trimming removed 6 bases from V and 3 bases from J, with 8 bases in between. Germline CDR1 and CDR2: DFQATT and SNEGSKA (reference sequence). The CDR3 has 11 amino acids. The CDR3 spells CSAVGKETQYF. In DNA, the CDR3 is TGCAGTGCCGTGGGGAAAGAGACCCAGTACTTC.

This clonotype was recorded many times. The chain links TRBV28 to TRBJ2-1; 10 bases map to TRBD2. Trimming took 5 bases from V and 4 from J; bases not matched to a gene: 8. From germline, CDR1 is MDHEN and CDR2 SYDVKM. This CDR3 spans 16 amino acids. CDR3 DNA: TGTGCCAGCAGTCCAGCAGGAGCGGGAGGGTACAATGAGCAGTTCTTC. It translates to CASSPAGAGGYNEQFF.

This clonotype has a handful of counts. A much larger clone is a single base away; this may be a read error. The V call is TRBV5-1, the J call TRBJ2-7; D gene ambiguous. The CDR3 is 14 residues long. The germline CDR1 and CDR2 sequences are SGHRS and YFSETQ. Trimming pared 4 bases from V and 2 bases from J, leaving 13 bases between. This chain's CDR3 is CASSLEGPAYEQYF. In DNA form, the CDR3 reads TGCGCCAGCAGCCTCGAAGGGCCTGCCTACGAGCAGTACTTC.